The TCR beta chain described here comes from a study of blood T cell repertoires in COVID-19. The wider study: Donors in the United States, Italy and Spain gave samples during acute or convalescent COVID-19. Nucleic acid was either cDNA or gDNA, and it came from T cells, B-cell-depleted T cells, or PBMCs.

In the source study's methods: Quantification of nucleated cells was approximated via reference gene primer amplification. Clones were read by immunoSEQ multiplex PCR, and TCRdb kept only the in-frame ones, dropping some. The D gene and trimming were derived from the DNA, and the V and J assignments and clone size from that table. The repertoire holds about 200,000 clones, with around 87% as singletons. Per the germline V gene, CDR1 is ENHRY and CDR2 is SYGVKD. This CDR3 is built from 14 residues. Trimming removed 2 bases at V and 1 base at J, with 8 bases between. The chain recombines TRBV10-3 with TRBJ1-1, with a possible D match to TRBD1 (6 bases). The TCR was taken from a man aged 55 to 70 with acute or convalescent COVID-19. The specimen sequenced was peripheral blood. The CDR3 reads CAISEGQKNTEAFF. The CDR3 DNA follows: TGTGCCATCAGTGAGGGACAGAAGAACACTGAAGCTTTCTTT.